This TCR beta chain was recorded in a study of T cell responses to AZD1222 COVID-19 vaccine. Overall study results and limits: Dominant at 160-218 and 743-854, vaccine-associated CD4 TCRs also spanned spike. Mostly white British, mostly female donors; authors suggested clonal diversity may be underestimated.

A single count supports this clone. What it recognizes is unknown. V lost 0 bases to trimming and J lost 1 base, with 6 bases between them. The germline V gene encodes CDR1 LGHDT and CDR2 YNNKEL (reference sequence). This CDR3 is built from 14 residues. Assay: immunoSEQ multiplex PCR; the TCRdb copy retains only in-frame clones and omits some. Of 130,000 or so clones listed, just under 95% are singletons. The material sequenced was peripheral blood, taken on day 0 of AZD1222 vaccination. This rearrangement joins TRBV3-1 (or the pseudogene TRBV3-2) to TRBJ1-1; D remains unclear. This receptor was obtained from an adult in good health. The CDR3 DNA follows: TGTGCCAGCAGCCAAGATGTAGGGAACACTGAAGCTTTCTTT. Translation: CASSQDVGNTEAFF.